The T cell receptor beta chain described here comes from a study of CD8 T cells in Susac syndrome. Details on this clonotype: At one boundary the junction diverges from the germline segment, which might be a read error.

Germline CDR1 and CDR2: SQVTM and ANQGSEA. The CDR3 covers 15 residues. Sequencing targeted TCR beta in T cells from blood (CD8+ and CD4+). The patients who served as multiple sclerosis controls were treatment-naive and had stable or active relapsing-remitting disease that fulfilled the revised McDonald criteria. CD8+ and CD4+ T cells were negatively isolated; TEMRA cells were FACS-enriched. Roughly 0.45 to 1 ug RNA was reverse transcribed with random hexamers. TCRdb used MiXCR to reprocess the immunoSEQ multiplex PCR reads, holding one entry per CDR3 protein. The sample lists 400,000 or so distinct CDR3 sequences, approximately 85% occurring once.

The V call is TRBV29-1, the J call TRBJ1-1, with D possibly TRBD1 on 6 matching bases. This clonotype was sampled from a human donor with multiple sclerosis. The sample comprised CD8+ T cells from PBMCs. The CDR3 spells CSVEETGQPNTEVFF. CDR3 bases: TGCAGCGTTGAAGAAACAGGACAGCCGAACACTGAAGTTTTCTTT.